The 7 T cell receptor beta chains in this list originate from one sample, sequenced in a study of molecular identifiers for immune sequencing clone quantification. TCRdb called the PCR reads again in MiXCR, with one record for every CDR3 protein. The sample lists about half a million distinct CDR3 sequences; roughly a fifth were seen once. Sequenced sample: naive CD8+ T cells from blood, with Jurkat cell RNA spiked in. Subset given: FACS-sorted CD8+CD4-CCR7+CD45RA+ naive T cells. Source of these receptors: a human donor in good health. Some libraries in this study had Jurkat cell RNA spiked in.

On this clonotype: Sequence at one end of the junction differs from germline and may be a read error. V is TRBV27 and J is TRBJ1-3; tentatively, D is TRBD1 (6 bases). Germline values: CDR1 MNHEY, CDR2 SMNVEV (reference sequence). This CDR3 has 14 residues. The CDR3 sequence: CASSPRGVGNAIYF. CDR3 nucleotides: TGTGCCAGCAGTCCCAGGGGAGTTGGAAACGCCATATATTTT.

The chain combines TRBV27 with TRBJ2-3, with TRBD1 matching over 8 bases. This CDR3 comprises 15 residues. The germline gives CDR1 MNHEY, CDR2 SMNVEV (reference sequence). V lost 3 bases to trimming and J lost 1 base; unmatched junction nucleotides: 3. CDR3 nucleotides: TGTGCCAGCAGTTTCTTGGGACAGGGCACAGATACGCAGTATTTT. Encoded protein: CASSFLGQGTDTQYF.

This clonotype was detected many times. V and J are TRBV20-1 and TRBJ1-1, with D possibly matching TRBD1 (5 bases). CDR1 is DFQATT and CDR2 is SNEGSKA in the germline V gene (reference sequence). Trimming took 4 bases from V and 6 from J, leaving 24 bases between them. The CDR3 is 16 residues long. The CDR3 region is CSATLSGAQGIPEAFF. Written as DNA, the CDR3 is TGCAGTGCTACTCTCAGCGGGGCCCAGGGAATCCCTGAAGCTTTCTTT.

This clonotype was seen at least ten times. V is TRBV18 and J is TRBJ2-3, with no clear D. Trimming cost V 8 bases and J 5 bases, with 14 bases left between them. Germline assignment: CDR1 KGHSH and CDR2 LQKENI. The length of the CDR3 is 13 residues. The CDR3 here is CASANERLDTQYF. CDR3 nucleotide sequence: TGTGCCAGCGCAAACGAGAGGTTAGATACGCAGTATTTT.

In this sample, this clonotype turned up once. A much larger clone lies one base from this, so it may be a read error. The V gene is TRBV9, the J gene TRBJ2-7; D is ambiguous. Germline CDR1 SGDLS, CDR2 YYNGEE. CDR3 length: 14 amino acids. The DNA of the CDR3 is TGTGCCAGCAGCGTAGCGGCCAACCCTTACGGGCAGTACTTC. It translates to CASSVAANPYGQYF. The whole variable domain, filled in from reference TRBV9 and TRBJ2-7, reads DSGVTQTPKHLITATGQRVTLRCSPRSGDLSVYWYQQSLDQGLQFLIQYYNGEERAKGNILERFSAQQFPDLHSELNLSSLELGDSALYFCASSVAANPYGQYFGPGTRLTVT.

This clonotype was counted many times. CDR3 in DNA: TGTGCCAGCAGTGAAGCCTACACAGATACGCAGTATTTT. Translation: CASSEAYTDTQYF. V and J are TRBV2 and TRBJ2-3; D unclear. CDR3 length: 13 amino acids. CDR1 and CDR2 from the germline V gene are SNHLY and FYNNEI. V was shortened by 0 bases and J by 2 bases, with 3 bases between the two germline ends.

The chain joins TRBV6-5 to TRBJ2-3; no clear D gene. The length of the CDR3 is 15 residues. V was pared by 0 bases and J by 2 bases, with 9 bases between. CDR1 and CDR2 (germline): MNHEY, SVGAGI. The CDR3 region is CASSYSNIDTDTQYF. CDR3 DNA: TGTGCCAGCAGTTACTCGAACATAGACACAGATACGCAGTATTTT.